The 5 T cell receptor beta chains below were found in one sample sequenced in a study of CD8+ T cells in alopecia areata. Treatment in this sample: oral pan-JAK inhibitor, 5-10 mg twice daily. Extraction of RNA preceded its reverse transcription into cDNA, which served as the sequencing template. Repertoires were generated with immunoSEQ multiplex PCR, while TCRdb's copy carries only in-frame clones and drops some. The profile shows 210,000 or so clones, over 60% of them singletons. Sequences were derived from CD4+ T cells sorted from blood, sampled at approximately week 42, from a patient treated with tofacitinib. These receptors were taken from a human donor with alopecia areata.

The V call is TRBV5-1, the J call TRBJ2-1; TRBD1 agrees at 8 bases. This CDR3 is built from 15 residues. V shed 0 bases and J 8 bases; nucleotides not matched to a gene: 7. Germline lookup yields CDR1 SGHRS and CDR2 YFSETQ. In DNA form, the CDR3 reads TGCGCCAGCAGCTTGGAGGCCAGGGGGCATGATGAGCAGTTCTTC. Encoded protein: CASSLEARGHDEQFF. Using reference TRBV5-1 and TRBJ2-1 for the parts outside the CDR3, the full variable domain is KAGVTQTPRYLIKTRGQQVTLSCSPISGHRSVSWYQQTPGQGLQFLFEYFSETQRNKGNFPGRFSGRQFSNSRSEMNVSTLELGDSALYLCASSLEARGHDEQFFGPGTRLTVL.

This chain joins TRBV7-8 and TRBJ1-1; D gene ambiguous. Trimming pared 5 bases from V and 0 bases from J, leaving 13 bases between. This CDR3 has 15 amino acids. The germline V gene encodes CDR1 SGHVS and CDR2 FQNEAQ. CDR3 loop: CASSLRTGMNTEAFF. CDR3 nucleotide sequence: TGTGCCAGCAGCCTAAGGACGGGCATGAACACTGAAGCTTTCTTT.

The chain employs TRBV30 and TRBJ1-6; D perhaps matches TRBD1 (5 bases). Looked up from germline, CDR1 is GTSNPN and CDR2 is SVGIG (reference sequence). The CDR3 runs 11 residues. This CDR3 is CAMGPNSPLHF. CDR3 coding DNA: TGTGCGATGGGACCTAATTCACCCCTCCACTTT.

J is TRBJ1-1 and V is TRBV7-9; D uncertain. V gave up 7 bases and J gave up 2 bases, with 11 bases separating them. Germline CDR1 is SEHNR and CDR2 is FQNEAQ (reference sequence). This CDR3 contains 13 residues. The CDR3 protein is CASNLRENTEAFF. The CDR3 DNA sequence: TGTGCCAGCAACCTTCGCGAAAACACTGAAGCTTTCTTT.

The rearrangement uses TRBV12-5 and TRBJ2-5; D not resolved. This CDR3 has 13 residues. Trimming shortened V by 7 bases and J by 0 bases, and 9 bases separated the two germline ends. Germline values: CDR1 LGHNT, CDR2 FRNRAP. CDR3 sequence: CASEAQNQETQYF. In DNA form, the CDR3 reads TGTGCTAGTGAAGCACAGAACCAAGAGACCCAGTACTTC.